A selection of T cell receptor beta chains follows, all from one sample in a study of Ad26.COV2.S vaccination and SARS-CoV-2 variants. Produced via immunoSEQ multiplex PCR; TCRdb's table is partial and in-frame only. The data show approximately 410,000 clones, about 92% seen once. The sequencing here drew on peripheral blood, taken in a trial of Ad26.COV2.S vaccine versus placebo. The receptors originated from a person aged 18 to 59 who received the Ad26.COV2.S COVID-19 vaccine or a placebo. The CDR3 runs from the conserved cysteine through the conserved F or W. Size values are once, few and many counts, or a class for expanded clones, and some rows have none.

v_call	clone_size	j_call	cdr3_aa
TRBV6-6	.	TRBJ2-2	CANGPNTGELFF
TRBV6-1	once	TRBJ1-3	CASSERTDGSTIYF
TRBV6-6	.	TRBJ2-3	CASTPGTSDTDTQYF
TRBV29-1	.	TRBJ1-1	CSARNSEAFF
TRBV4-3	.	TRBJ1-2	CASSQGGRTNYGYTF
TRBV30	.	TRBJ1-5	CAWSEVYSNQPQHF
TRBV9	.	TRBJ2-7	CASSVRDSPYEQYF
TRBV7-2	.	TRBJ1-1	CASGVRGNTEAFF
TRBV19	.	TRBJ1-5	CASSVSEYSNQPQHF
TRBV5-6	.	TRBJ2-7	CASSLLTGAYEQYF
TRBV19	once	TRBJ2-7	CASSPGQDYEQYF
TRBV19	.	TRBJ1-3	CASSIRQGARSGNTIYF
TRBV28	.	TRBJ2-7	CASFGQLHTYEQYF
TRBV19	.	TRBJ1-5	CASIKGGTGNQPQHF
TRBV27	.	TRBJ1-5	CASSPPGQPQHF
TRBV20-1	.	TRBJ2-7	CSASVGISYEQYF
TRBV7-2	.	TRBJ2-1	CASSYRTSINEQFF
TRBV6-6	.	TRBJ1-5	CASSYGDRASNQPQHF
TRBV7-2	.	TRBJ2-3	CASSLAPAGGTDTQYF
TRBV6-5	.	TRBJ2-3	CASARQGTADTQYF
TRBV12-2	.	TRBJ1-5	CASPTTGLQPQHF
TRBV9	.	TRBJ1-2	CASSVDRNYGYTF
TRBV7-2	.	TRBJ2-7	CASSLFVGGYSSYEQYF
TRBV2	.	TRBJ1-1	CASSLRGSGTEAFF
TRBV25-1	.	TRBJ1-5	CASSGGVGQPQHF
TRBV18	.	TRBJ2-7	CASSPRMQNYEQYF
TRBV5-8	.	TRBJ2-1	CASSLDSKGEQFF
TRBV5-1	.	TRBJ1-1	CASSLVGLNTEAFF
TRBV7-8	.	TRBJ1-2	CASSRRQFYGYTF
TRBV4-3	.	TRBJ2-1	CASSHDRLALYNEQFF
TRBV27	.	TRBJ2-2	CASSPPQGSGTGELFF
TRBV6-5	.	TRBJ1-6	CASSYSAGTGNSPLHF
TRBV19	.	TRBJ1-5	CASRGGLSNQPQHF
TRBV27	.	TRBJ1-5	CASSSLDRSPNQPQHF
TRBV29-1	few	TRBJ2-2	CSVTAPNSLRSGELFF
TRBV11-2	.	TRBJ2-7	CASSFYGGSSYEQYF
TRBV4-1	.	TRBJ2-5	CASSQERVLQETQYF
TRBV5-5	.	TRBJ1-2	CASSLQGLGGYTF
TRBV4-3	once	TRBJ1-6	CASSQDRGDKGNSPLHF